These 8 T cell receptor beta chains share one sample of origin, sequenced in a study of shared clonotypes between healthy human individuals. Here immunoSEQ multiplex PCR was the method, and the copy in TCRdb shows in-frame clones only, minus some. The sample consists of about 110,000 clones, over 65% of them appearing once. Material for sequencing was memory CD8+ T cells sorted from blood. The subset denotes: CD45RO+ cells pooled with CCR7-negative TemRA cells. The origin of the receptors is a woman aged 25 to 39 in good health.

The genes are TRBV7-9 and TRBJ2-7, with D uncertain. Per germline, CDR1 SEHNR and CDR2 FQNEAQ (reference sequence). The CDR3 is made up of 16 amino acids. V lost 4 bases and J lost 4, with 20 bases in between. The chain's CDR3 is CASSSTLGPFSYEQYF. The CDR3 DNA follows: TGTGCCAGCAGCTCCACTTTAGGTCCATTTTCTTACGAGCAGTACTTC.

The chain uses TRBV7-6 and TRBJ2-3; D assignment may be TRBD1 or TRBD2 (5 bases each). Germline CDR1 reads SGHVS; CDR2 reads FNYEAQ. The CDR3 is 15 residues long. The V end was cut by 5 bases, the J end by 0 bases, with 12 bases between. Here the CDR3 DNA reads TGTGCCAGCAGCCCGACGGGGCTCAGCACAGATACGCAGTATTTT. Translation: CASSPTGLSTDTQYF.

This clone came up once. This chain connects TRBV7-9 to TRBJ1-2, with 10 bases fitting TRBD1. Germline-derived CDR1 and CDR2 are SEHNR and FQNEAQ (reference sequence). V trimming: 4 bases; J trimming: 4 bases; junction bases outside the gene matches: 6. This CDR3 has 15 residues. The CDR3 sequence is CASSYQDRGLYGYTF. The DNA of the CDR3 is TGTGCCAGCAGCTACCAAGACAGGGGGCTCTATGGCTACACCTTC.

The rearrangement links TRBV28 to TRBJ2-3; D is perhaps TRBD1 (7 bases). CDR3 length equals 16 residues. Trimming removed 5 bases at V and 0 bases at J, with 15 bases between. The germline CDR1 and CDR2 sequences are MDHEN and SYDVKM. CDR3 sequence reads: CASSPSSGGSTDTQYF. The CDR3 nucleotides read TGTGCCAGCAGTCCCTCCTCAGGGGGGAGCACAGATACGCAGTATTTT.

For the CDR3, the DNA is TGTGCCAGCAGTGAGATGAGGAACACTGAAGCTTTCTTT. Translated: CASSEMRNTEAFF. The chain uses TRBV6-6 and TRBJ1-1; D gene unclear. There are 13 residues in the CDR3. The germline V gene encodes CDR1 MNHNY and CDR2 SVGAGI (reference sequence). V was clipped by 5 bases and J by 1 base, with 8 bases between them.

Notes on this clone: One base separates it from a far larger clone, so it is likely a read error. The chain combines TRBV7-6 with TRBJ1-1; possible D gene TRBD1, 5 bases. V shed 3 bases and J shed 6 bases, with 20 bases lying between them. This CDR3 region has 16 residues. The V gene's germline CDR1 is SGHVS and CDR2 FNYEAQ. In DNA, the CDR3 is TGTGCCAGCAGCTTCGGCCTGGGGGAGGGCATCTCTGAAGCTTTCTTT. This gives the protein CASSFGLGEGISEAFF.

The rearrangement uses TRBV19 and TRBJ1-5; 7 bases match TRBD1. There are 17 residues in the CDR3. The junction had 9 bases not matched to a gene; V was cut back by 0 bases and J by 4 bases. Looked up from germline, CDR1 is LNHDA and CDR2 is SQIVND (reference sequence). CDR3 coding DNA: TGTGCCAGTAGTATAGATAGCAGGGGGACTGTTAATCAGCCCCAGCATTTT. Protein: CASSIDSRGTVNQPQHF.

The V and J genes are TRBV5-6 and TRBJ2-5; D is undetermined. CDR1 is SGHDT and CDR2 is YYEEEE in the germline V gene. Trimming removed 2 bases from V and 0 bases from J, with 8 bases in between. The CDR3 contains 14 residues. The CDR3 nucleotides are TGTGCCAGCAGCTTAGGGTGGTACCAAGAGACCCAGTACTTC. Translating it yields CASSLGWYQETQYF.